This T cell receptor (beta chain) was documented in a study of blood T cells in healthy people across ages. Overall study findings and caveats: Possibly confounding the expanded clonotype changes was the fact that donor CMV status was unknown.

PCR was performed a second time for roughly 7 to 12 cycles using a sample-barcoded 5' primer and a J-beta primer mix. Sequencing yielded, for each sample, at least 3 million paired-end reads carrying CDR3. TCRdb redid the calling of the 5' RACE reads with MiXCR, one entry per CDR3 protein. The data contain about 620,000 distinct CDR3 sequences, 40% to 65% of them singletons. In the case of this clonotype: Its antigen remains unknown.

The CDR3 is 16 amino acids. Germline V gene lookup returns CDR1 KGHSH and CDR2 LQKENI. This chain links TRBV18 with TRBJ2-1; D may be TRBD2 (5 bases). The J call is in doubt because the DNA end fits TRBJ2-7 better. The clonotype comes from a woman older than 75 in good health. What was sequenced was blood. CDR3 in amino acids: CASSSFRGSSYNEQYF. The CDR3 DNA sequence: TGTGCCAGCTCGTCCTTCCGGGGTTCCTCCTACAATGAGCAGTACTTC.